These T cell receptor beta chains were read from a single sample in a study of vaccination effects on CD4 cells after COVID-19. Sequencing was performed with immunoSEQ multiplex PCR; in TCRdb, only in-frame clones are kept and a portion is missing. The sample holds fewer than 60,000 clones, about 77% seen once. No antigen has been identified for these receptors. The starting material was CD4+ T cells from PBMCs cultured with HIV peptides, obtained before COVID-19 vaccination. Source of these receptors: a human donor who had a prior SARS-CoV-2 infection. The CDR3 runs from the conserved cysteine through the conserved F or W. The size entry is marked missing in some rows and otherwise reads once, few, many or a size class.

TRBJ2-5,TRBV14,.,CASSQNRGETQYF
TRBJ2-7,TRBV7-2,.,CASSLRGGRIYEQYF
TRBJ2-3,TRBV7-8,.,CASRARGRPDTQYF
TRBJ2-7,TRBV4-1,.,CASSFGTTSYEQYF
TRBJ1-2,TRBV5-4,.,CASRPSSDYGYTF
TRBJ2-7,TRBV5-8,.,CASSFRGAGAYEQYF
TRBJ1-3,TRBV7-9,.,CASSLQSPGNTIYF
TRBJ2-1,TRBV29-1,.,CSVVLDHSYNEQFF
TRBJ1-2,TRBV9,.,CASSAGGYGYGYTF
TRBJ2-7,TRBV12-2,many,CASRLGAPGGYEQYF
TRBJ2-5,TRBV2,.,CASSEVGGARGTQYF
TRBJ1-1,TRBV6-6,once,CASSYYVVNTEAFF
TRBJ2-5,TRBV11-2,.,CASSQDWQETQYF
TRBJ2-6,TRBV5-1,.,CASSSGGANVLTF
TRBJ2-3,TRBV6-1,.,CASSEIKSDTQYF
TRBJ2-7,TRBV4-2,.,CASSQGGDSYEQYF
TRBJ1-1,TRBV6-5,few,CASSSIQGISEAFF
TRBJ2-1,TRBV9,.,CASSPTGQGLVEQFF
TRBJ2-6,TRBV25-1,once,CASSEGGTGANVLTF
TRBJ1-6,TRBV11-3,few,CASSLTGIGSPLHF
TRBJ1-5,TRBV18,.,CASSPMVVGANQPQHF
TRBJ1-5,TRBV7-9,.,CASSLRENQPQHF